The clone carrying this T cell receptor beta chain was seen a few times. Each CDR3 protein is one row after TCRdb ran MiXCR on the 5' RACE reads. The table lists about 230,000 distinct CDR3 sequences, more than 6.5% of them singletons. The sample is drawn from a study of T cells after yellow fever vaccination. The trim removed 3 bases at V and 7 bases at J, leaving 10 bases unmatched. The CDR3 is 16 residues long. CDR1 is LNHDA, CDR2 SQIVND, per germline (reference sequence). This sequence was found in a man aged 25 to 40 who received the YFV17D yellow fever vaccine. The specimen comprised CD4+ T cells sorted from PBMCs, sampled on the day of the yellow fever booster vaccination. The V call is TRBV19, the J call TRBJ2-2; TRBD2 matches at 8 bases. This CDR3 is CASSITHGGGFGELFF. In nucleotides, the CDR3 is TGTGCCAGTAGTATCACCCACGGGGGGGGATTCGGGGAGCTGTTTTTT.